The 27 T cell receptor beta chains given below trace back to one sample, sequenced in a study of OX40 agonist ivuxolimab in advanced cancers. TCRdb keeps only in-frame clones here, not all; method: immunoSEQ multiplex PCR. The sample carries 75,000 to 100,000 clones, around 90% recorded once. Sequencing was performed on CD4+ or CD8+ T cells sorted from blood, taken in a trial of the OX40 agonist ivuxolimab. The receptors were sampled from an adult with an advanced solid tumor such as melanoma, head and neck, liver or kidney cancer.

For the CDR3, the DNA is TGTGCCAGCAGTCGAGGACTAGCGGGGTCCTACAATGAGCAGTTCTTC. This translates into CASSRGLAGSYNEQFF. This chain uses TRBV5-6 with TRBJ2-1, with TRBD2 matching 12 bases. V lost 5 bases and J lost 1; bases outside the gene matches: 4. Per the germline V gene, CDR1 is SGHDT and CDR2 is YYEEEE. CDR3 size: 16 residues.

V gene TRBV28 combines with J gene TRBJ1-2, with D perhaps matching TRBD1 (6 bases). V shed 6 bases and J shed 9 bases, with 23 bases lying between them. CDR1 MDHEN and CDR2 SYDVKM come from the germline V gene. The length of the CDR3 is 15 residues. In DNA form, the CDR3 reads TGTGCCAGCAGCCCTAGGACAGAGAGGACTTGGCGCTACACCTTC. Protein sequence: CASSPRTERTWRYTF.

CDR3 sequence reads: CASSMGIGNQPQHF. In nucleotides, the CDR3 is TGTGCCAGTAGTATGGGGATTGGCAATCAGCCCCAGCATTTT. This chain joins TRBV19 and TRBJ1-5; D gene uncertain. CDR1 and CDR2 (germline): LNHDA, SQIVND (reference sequence). The V and J ends lost 3 bases and 2 bases respectively, with 8 bases between them. This CDR3 is built from 14 residues.

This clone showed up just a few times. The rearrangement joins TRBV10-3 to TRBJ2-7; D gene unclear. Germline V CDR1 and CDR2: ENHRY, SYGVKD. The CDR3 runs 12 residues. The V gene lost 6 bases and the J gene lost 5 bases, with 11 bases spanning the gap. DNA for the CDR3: TGTGCCATCAGGAGACCAGGCAACGAGCAGTACTTC. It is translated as CAIRRPGNEQYF.

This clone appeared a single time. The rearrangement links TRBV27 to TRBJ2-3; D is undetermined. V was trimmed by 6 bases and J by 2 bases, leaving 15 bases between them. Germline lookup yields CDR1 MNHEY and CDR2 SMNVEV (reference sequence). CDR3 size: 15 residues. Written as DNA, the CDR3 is TGTGCCAGCAGCCCTAAAAGCGTTTCCACAGATACGCAGTATTTT. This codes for CASSPKSVSTDTQYF.

The CDR3 nucleotides are TGTGCCAGCAGCTTATCCCGGACGGCGTCTGGTGAAAAACTGTTTTTT. Encoded protein: CASSLSRTASGEKLFF. This chain links TRBV11-2 with TRBJ1-4; unclear D gene. The CDR3 length is 16 residues. CDR1 is SGHAT and CDR2 is FQNNGV in the germline V gene. Trimming removed 2 bases from V and 7 bases from J, with 17 bases in between.

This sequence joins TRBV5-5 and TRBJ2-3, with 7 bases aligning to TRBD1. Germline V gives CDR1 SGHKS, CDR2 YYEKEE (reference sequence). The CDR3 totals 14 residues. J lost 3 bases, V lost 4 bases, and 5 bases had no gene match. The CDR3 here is CASSTMTGTDTQYF. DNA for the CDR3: TGTGCCAGCAGCACAATGACAGGGACAGATACGCAGTATTTT. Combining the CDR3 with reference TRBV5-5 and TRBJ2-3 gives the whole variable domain DAGVTQSPTHLIKTRGQQVTLRCSPISGHKSVSWYQQVLGQGPQFIFQYYEKEERGRGNFPDRFSARQFPNYSSELNVNALLLGDSALYLCASSTMTGTDTQYFGPGTRLTVL.

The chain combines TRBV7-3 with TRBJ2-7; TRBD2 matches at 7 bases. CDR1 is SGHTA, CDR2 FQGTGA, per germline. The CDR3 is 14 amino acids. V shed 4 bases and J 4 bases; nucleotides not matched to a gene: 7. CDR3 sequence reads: CASSSGLAAYEQYF. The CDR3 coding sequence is TGTGCCAGCAGCTCCGGGCTAGCGGCGTACGAGCAGTACTTC.

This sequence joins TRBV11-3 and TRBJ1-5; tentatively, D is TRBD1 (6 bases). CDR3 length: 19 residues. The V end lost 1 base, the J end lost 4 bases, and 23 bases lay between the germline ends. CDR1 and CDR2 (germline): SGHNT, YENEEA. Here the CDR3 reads CASSLVLLGQVSENQPQHF. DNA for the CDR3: TGTGCCAGCAGCTTAGTTCTTTTGGGACAAGTTTCGGAAAATCAGCCCCAGCATTTT.

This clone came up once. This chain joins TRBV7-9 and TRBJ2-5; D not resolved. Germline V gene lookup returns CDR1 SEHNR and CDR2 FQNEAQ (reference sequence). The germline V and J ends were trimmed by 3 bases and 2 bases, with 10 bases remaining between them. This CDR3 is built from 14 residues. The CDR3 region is CASSFTALQETQYF. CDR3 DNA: TGTGCCAGCAGCTTCACAGCCTTACAAGAGACCCAGTACTTC.

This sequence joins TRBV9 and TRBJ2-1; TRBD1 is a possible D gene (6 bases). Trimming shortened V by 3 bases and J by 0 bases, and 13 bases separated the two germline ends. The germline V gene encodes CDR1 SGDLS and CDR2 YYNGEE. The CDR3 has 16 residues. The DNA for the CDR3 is TGTGCCAGCAGCGCCAGGACAGCTAGCTCCTACAATGAGCAGTTCTTC. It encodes CASSARTASSYNEQFF.

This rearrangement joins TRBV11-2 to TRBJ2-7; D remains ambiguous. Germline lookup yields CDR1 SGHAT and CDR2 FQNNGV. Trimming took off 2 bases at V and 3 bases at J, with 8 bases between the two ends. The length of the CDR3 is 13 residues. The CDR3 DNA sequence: TGTGCCAGCAGCTTATCGCAGGTCTACGAGCAGTACTTC. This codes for CASSLSQVYEQYF.

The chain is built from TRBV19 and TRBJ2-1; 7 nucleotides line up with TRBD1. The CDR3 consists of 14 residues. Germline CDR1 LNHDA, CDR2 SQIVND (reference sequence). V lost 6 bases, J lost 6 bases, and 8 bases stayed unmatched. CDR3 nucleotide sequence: TGTGCCAGTAGCCGGACAGGCCTACCCAATGAGCAGTTCTTC. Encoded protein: CASSRTGLPNEQFF.

The CDR3 coding sequence is TGTGCCAGCAGCCCCAGGGGGACACGAACCTACGAGCAGTACTTC. Residues: CASSPRGTRTYEQYF. The chain has TRBV7-2 and TRBJ2-7; 7 bases map to TRBD1. The V gene end was trimmed by 5 bases and the J gene end by 2 bases; junction bases not matched to a gene: 9. The CDR3 totals 15 residues. The germline V gene has CDR1 SGHTA and CDR2 FQGNSA.

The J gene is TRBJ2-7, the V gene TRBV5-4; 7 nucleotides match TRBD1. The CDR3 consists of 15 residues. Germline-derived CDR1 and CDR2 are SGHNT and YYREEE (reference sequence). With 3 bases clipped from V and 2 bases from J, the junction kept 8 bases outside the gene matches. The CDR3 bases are TGTGCCAGCAGCTCCCAGCGGCAGGGGGCCTACGAGCAGTACTTC. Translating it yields CASSSQRQGAYEQYF.

CDR3 in DNA: TGTGCCAGTAGTATAAAGGAGGGGTTATACGAGCAGTACTTC. Translated, it gives CASSIKEGLYEQYF. The J gene is TRBJ2-7, the V gene TRBV19, with D possibly TRBD2 on 6 matching bases. V was cut by 2 bases and J by 4 bases, with 12 bases left in between. CDR3 length equals 14 residues. CDR1 is LNHDA and CDR2 is SQIVND in the germline V gene (reference sequence).

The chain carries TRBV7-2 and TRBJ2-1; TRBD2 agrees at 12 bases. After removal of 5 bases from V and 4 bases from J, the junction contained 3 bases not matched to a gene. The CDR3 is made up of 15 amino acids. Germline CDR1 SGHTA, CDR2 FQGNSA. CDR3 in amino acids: CASSRTSGIYNEQFF. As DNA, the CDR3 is TGTGCCAGCAGCAGGACTAGCGGGATTTACAATGAGCAGTTCTTC. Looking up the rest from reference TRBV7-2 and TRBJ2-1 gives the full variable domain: GAGVSQSPSNKVTEKGKDVELRCDPISGHTALYWYRQSLGQGLEFLIYFQGNSAPDKSGLPSDRFSAERTGGSVSTLTIQRTQQEDSAVYLCASSRTSGIYNEQFFGPGTRLTVL.

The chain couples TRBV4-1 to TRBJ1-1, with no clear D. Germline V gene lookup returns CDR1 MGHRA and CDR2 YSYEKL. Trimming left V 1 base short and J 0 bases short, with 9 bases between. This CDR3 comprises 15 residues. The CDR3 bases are TGCGCCAGCAGCCAAGCTAGTCAGGTGAACACTGAAGCTTTCTTT. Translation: CASSQASQVNTEAFF.

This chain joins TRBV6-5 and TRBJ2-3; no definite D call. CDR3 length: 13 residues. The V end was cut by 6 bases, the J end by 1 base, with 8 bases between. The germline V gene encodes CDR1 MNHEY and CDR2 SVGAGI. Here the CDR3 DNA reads TGTGCCAGCAGGCGCGATGGCACAGATACGCAGTATTTT. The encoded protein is CASRRDGTDTQYF.

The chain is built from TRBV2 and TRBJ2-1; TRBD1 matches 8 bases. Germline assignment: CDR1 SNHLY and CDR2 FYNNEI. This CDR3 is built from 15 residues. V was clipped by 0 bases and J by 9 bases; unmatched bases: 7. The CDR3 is CASSEARTGRREQFF. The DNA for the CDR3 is TGTGCCAGCAGTGAAGCGCGGACAGGGCGGCGTGAGCAGTTCTTC.

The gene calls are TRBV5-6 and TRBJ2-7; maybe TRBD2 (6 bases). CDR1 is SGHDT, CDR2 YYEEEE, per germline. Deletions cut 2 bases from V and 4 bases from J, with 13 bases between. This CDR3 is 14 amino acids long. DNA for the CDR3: TGTGCCAGCAGCTTCGGGGGAGTTTTATACGAGCAGTACTTC. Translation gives CASSFGGVLYEQYF. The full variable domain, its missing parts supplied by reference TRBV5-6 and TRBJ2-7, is DAGVTQSPTHLIKTRGQQVTLRCSPKSGHDTVSWYQQALGQGPQFIFQYYEEEERQRGNFPDRFSGHQFPNYSSELNVNALLLGDSALYLCASSFGGVLYEQYFGPGTRLTVT.

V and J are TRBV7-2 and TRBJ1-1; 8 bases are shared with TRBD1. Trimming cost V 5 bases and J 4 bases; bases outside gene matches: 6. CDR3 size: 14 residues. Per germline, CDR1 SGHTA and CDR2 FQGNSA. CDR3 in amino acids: CASSPTGGITEAFF. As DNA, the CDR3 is TGTGCCAGCAGCCCAACAGGGGGTATCACTGAAGCTTTCTTT. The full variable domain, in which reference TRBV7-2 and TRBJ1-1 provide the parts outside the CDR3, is GAGVSQSPSNKVTEKGKDVELRCDPISGHTALYWYRQSLGQGLEFLIYFQGNSAPDKSGLPSDRFSAERTGGSVSTLTIQRTQQEDSAVYLCASSPTGGITEAFFGQGTRLTVV.

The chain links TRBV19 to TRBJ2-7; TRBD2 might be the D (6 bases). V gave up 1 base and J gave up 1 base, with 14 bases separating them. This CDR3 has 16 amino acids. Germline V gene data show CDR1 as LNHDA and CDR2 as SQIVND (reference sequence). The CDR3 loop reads CASSIVGGTESYEQYF. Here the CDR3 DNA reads TGTGCCAGTAGTATAGTTGGCGGGACGGAGTCCTACGAGCAGTACTTC.

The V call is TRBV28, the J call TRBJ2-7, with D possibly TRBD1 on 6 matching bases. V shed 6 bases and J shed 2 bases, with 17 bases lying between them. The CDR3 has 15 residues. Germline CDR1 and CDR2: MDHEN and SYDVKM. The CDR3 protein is CASRYTDRFTYEQYF. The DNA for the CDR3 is TGTGCCAGCAGATACACCGACAGGTTTACCTACGAGCAGTACTTC.

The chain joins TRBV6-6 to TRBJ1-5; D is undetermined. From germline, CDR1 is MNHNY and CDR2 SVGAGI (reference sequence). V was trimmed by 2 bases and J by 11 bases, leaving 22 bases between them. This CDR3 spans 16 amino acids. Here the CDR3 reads CASSYILGRNQEAQHF. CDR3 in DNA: TGTGCCAGCAGTTACATTCTGGGGAGGAATCAGGAGGCCCAGCATTTT.

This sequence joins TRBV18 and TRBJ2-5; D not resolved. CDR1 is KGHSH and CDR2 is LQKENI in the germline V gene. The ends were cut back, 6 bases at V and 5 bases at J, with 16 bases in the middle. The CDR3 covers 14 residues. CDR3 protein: CASSSGMGSETQYF. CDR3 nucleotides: TGTGCCAGCTCCTCTGGCATGGGGTCCGAGACCCAGTACTTC.

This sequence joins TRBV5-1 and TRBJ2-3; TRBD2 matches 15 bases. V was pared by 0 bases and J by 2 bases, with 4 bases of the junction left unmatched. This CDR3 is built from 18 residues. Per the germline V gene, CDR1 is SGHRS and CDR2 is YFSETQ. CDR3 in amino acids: CASSLGGLAGGSTDTQYF. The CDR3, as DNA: TGCGCCAGCAGCTTGGGGGGACTAGCGGGAGGATCCACAGATACGCAGTATTTT. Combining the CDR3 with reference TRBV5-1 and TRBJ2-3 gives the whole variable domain KAGVTQTPRYLIKTRGQQVTLSCSPISGHRSVSWYQQTPGQGLQFLFEYFSETQRNKGNFPGRFSGRQFSNSRSEMNVSTLELGDSALYLCASSLGGLAGGSTDTQYFGPGTRLTVL.